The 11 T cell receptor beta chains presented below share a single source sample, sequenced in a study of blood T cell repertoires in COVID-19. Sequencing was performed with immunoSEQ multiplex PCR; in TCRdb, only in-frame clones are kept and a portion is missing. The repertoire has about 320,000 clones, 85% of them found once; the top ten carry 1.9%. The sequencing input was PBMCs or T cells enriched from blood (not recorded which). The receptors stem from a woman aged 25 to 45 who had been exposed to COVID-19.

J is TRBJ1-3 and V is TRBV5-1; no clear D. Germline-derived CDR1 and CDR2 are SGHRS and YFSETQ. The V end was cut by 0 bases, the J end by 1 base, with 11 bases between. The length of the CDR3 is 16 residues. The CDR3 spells CASSLDPKPSGNTIYF. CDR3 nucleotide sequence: TGCGCCAGCAGCTTGGACCCCAAGCCATCTGGAAACACCATATATTTT.

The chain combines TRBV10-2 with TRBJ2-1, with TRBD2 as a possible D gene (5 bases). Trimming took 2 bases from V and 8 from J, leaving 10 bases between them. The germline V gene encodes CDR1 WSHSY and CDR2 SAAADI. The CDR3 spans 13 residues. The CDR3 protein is CASSEDVGDEQFF. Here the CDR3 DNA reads TGCGCCAGCAGTGAGGATGTGGGAGATGAGCAGTTCTTC.

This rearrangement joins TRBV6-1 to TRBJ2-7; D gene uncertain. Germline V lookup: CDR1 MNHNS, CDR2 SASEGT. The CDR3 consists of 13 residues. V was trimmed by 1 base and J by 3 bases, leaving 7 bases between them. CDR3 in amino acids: CASSEVLGYEQYF. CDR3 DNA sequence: TGTGCCAGCAGTGAAGTCCTAGGCTACGAGCAGTACTTC.

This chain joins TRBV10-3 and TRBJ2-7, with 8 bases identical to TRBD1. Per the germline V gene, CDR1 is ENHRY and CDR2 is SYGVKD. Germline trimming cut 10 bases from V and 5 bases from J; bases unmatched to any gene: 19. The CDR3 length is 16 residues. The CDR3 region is CATGNFGSGGVNEQYF. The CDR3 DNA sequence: TGTGCCACAGGAAATTTTGGGTCAGGGGGCGTAAACGAGCAGTACTTC.

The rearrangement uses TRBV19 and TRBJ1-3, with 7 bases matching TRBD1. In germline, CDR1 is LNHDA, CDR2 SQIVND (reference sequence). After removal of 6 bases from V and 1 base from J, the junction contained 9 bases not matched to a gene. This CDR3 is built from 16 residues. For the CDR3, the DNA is TGTGCCAGTAGGACCGGGACAGATCCTTCTGGAAACACCATATATTTT. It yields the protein CASRTGTDPSGNTIYF.

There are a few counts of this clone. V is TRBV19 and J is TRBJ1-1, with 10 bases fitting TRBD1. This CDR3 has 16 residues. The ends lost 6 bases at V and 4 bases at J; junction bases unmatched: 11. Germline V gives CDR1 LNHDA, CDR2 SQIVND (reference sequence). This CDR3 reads CASSRGTGASRTEAFF. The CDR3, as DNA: TGTGCCAGTAGCCGCGGGACAGGGGCTTCCCGCACTGAAGCTTTCTTT.

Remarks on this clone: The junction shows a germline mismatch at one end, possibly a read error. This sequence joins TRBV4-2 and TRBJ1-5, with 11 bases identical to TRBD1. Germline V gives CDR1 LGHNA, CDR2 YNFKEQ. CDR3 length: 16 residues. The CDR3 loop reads CASSQEGQGAGAPSDF. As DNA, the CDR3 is TGTGCCAGCAGCCAAGAAGGACAGGGGGCAGGAGCTCCCTCAGATTTT.

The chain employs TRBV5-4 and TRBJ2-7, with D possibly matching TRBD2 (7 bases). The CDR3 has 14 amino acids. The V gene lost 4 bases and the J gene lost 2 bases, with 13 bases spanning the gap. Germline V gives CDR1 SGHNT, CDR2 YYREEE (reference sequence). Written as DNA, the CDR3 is TGTGCCAGCAGCCCGGGGGGCGCTACCTACGAGCAGTACTTC. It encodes CASSPGGATYEQYF.

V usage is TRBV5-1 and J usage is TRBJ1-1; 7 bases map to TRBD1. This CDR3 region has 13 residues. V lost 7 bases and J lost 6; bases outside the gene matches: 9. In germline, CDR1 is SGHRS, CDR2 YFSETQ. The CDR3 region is CASGDSNVAEAFF. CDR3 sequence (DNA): TGCGCCAGCGGGGACAGTAATGTAGCTGAAGCTTTCTTT.

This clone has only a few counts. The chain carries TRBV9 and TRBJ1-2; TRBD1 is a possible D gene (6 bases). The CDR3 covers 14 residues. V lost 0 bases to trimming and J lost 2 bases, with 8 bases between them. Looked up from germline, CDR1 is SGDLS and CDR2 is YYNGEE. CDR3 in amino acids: CASSVARGNYGYTF. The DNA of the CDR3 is TGTGCCAGCAGCGTAGCAAGGGGGAACTATGGCTACACCTTC.

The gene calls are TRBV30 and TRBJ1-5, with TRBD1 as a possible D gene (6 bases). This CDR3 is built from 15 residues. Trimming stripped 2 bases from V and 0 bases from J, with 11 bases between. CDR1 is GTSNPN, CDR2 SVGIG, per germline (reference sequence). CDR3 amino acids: CAWSRQVFSNQPQHF. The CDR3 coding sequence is TGTGCCTGGAGTAGACAGGTATTTAGCAATCAGCCCCAGCATTTT.